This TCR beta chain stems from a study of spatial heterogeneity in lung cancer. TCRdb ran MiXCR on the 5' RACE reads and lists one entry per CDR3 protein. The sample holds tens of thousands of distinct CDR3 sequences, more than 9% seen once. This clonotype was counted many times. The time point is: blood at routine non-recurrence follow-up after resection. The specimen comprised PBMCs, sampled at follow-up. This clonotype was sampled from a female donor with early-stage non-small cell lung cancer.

CDR3 residues: CASSFGSWGYEQYF. For the CDR3, the DNA is TGTGCCAGCAGTTTCGGGAGTTGGGGCTACGAGCAGTACTTC. V and J are TRBV27 and TRBJ2-7, with a weak D call TRBD2 (6 bases). The V gene lost 3 bases and the J gene lost 3 bases, with 12 bases spanning the gap. From germline, CDR1 is MNHEY and CDR2 SMNVEV (reference sequence). CDR3 length: 14 amino acids.